The TCR beta chain under discussion was sequenced for a study of shared clonotypes between healthy human individuals. Trimming removed 6 bases at V and 4 bases at J, with 15 bases between. Germline V gene sequence: CDR1 SNHLY, CDR2 FYNNEI. This CDR3 spans 15 amino acids. Method: immunoSEQ multiplex PCR; TCRdb's copy keeps in-frame clones and lacks some. The sample contains roughly 700,000 clones, 74% of which appear only once. This receptor was obtained from a woman between 25 and 40 years old in good health. Sequencing was carried out using memory CD4+ T cells sorted from blood. Subset indicated: CD45RA-negative fraction. The chain combines TRBV2 with TRBJ1-4, with a tentative D call TRBD1 (5 bases). The CDR3 sequence is CASSQLQGSNEKLFF. The CDR3 region has the DNA TGTGCCAGCAGCCAGTTGCAGGGTAGTAATGAAAAACTGTTTTTT. The full variable domain, completed using reference TRBV2 and TRBJ1-4, is EPEVTQTPSHQVTQMGQEVILRCVPISNHLYFYWYRQILGQKVEFLVSFYNNEISEKSEIFDDQFSVERPDGSNFTLKIRSTKLEDSAMYFCASSQLQGSNEKLFFGSGTQLSVL.